Listed below are T cell receptor beta chains from one sample, sequenced in a study of blood T cell repertoires in COVID-19. TCRdb keeps only in-frame clones here, not all; method: immunoSEQ multiplex PCR. The data show about 340,000 clones, around four fifths seen once. The specimen was peripheral blood. The source of these receptors is a man aged 30 to 45 with active or convalescent COVID-19. Each CDR3 is given with its conserved first and last residue. The order of the fields is V gene, clone size, J gene, CDR3 length, D gene, CDR3 protein, CDR3 DNA. A D gene is named only where the DNA matches it firmly. Size tells how often a clone was seen (once, few, many) or the class of an expanded clone, and some rows leave it out.

V: TRBV15
size: NA
J: TRBJ2-3
length: 12
D: TRBD1
CDR3: CATSIPGQAQYF
DNA: TGTGCCACCAGCATCCCGGGACAGGCGCAGTATTTT

V: TRBV19
size: NA
J: TRBJ1-5
length: 13
D: TRBD1
CDR3: CASSRDRYQPQHF
DNA: TGTGCCAGTAGTAGGGACAGATATCAGCCCCAGCATTTT

V: TRBV4-2
size: NA
J: TRBJ1-5
length: 19
D: TRBD1
CDR3: CASSPAPGQGRSSNQPQHF
DNA: TGTGCCAGCAGCCCCGCCCCCGGACAGGGGAGGAGTAGCAATCAGCCCCAGCATTTT

V: TRBV7-3
size: NA
J: TRBJ2-1
length: 13
D: NA
CDR3: CASSLDWGQEQFF
DNA: TGTGCCAGCAGCTTAGATTGGGGCCAGGAGCAGTTCTTC

V: TRBV6-2/TRBV6-3
size: NA
J: TRBJ2-7
length: 16
D: NA
CDR3: CASSDPSGLSSYEQYF
DNA: TGTGCCAGCAGCGACCCCAGCGGACTTAGCTCCTACGAGCAGTACTTC

V: TRBV11-2
size: NA
J: TRBJ2-1
length: 16
D: TRBD2
CDR3: CASSLLIAGGSNEQFF
DNA: TGTGCCAGCAGCTTGCTAATAGCGGGGGGCTCAAATGAGCAGTTCTTC

V: TRBV2
size: NA
J: TRBJ2-3
length: 15
D: TRBD2
CDR3: CASGRLAGDTDTQYF
DNA: TGTGCCAGCGGTAGACTAGCGGGGGACACAGATACGCAGTATTTT

V: TRBV14
size: NA
J: TRBJ2-7
length: 12
D: TRBD2
CDR3: CASGRDAYEQYF
DNA: TGTGCCAGCGGGAGGGACGCCTACGAGCAGTACTTC

V: TRBV18
size: NA
J: TRBJ1-6
length: 15
D: TRBD1
CDR3: CASSPRQGISSPLHF
DNA: TGTGCCAGCTCACCACGACAGGGGATCTCTTCACCCCTCCACTTT

V: TRBV5-6
size: NA
J: TRBJ2-7
length: 18
D: TRBD1
CDR3: CASSLARASGQGMREQYF
DNA: TGTGCCAGCAGCTTGGCGCGGGCCTCGGGACAGGGGATGCGGGAGCAGTACTTC

V: TRBV7-2
size: NA
J: TRBJ2-5
length: 15
D: TRBD2
CDR3: CASSARTSGRETQYF
DNA: TGTGCCAGCAGCGCCCGGACTAGCGGGAGGGAGACCCAGTACTTC

V: TRBV4-1
size: NA
J: TRBJ1-4
length: 13
D: NA
CDR3: CASSRHLLEKLFF
DNA: TGCGCCAGCAGTCGACACTTGCTGGAAAAACTGTTTTTT

V: TRBV30
size: NA
J: TRBJ2-7
length: 13
D: NA
CDR3: CAWSVRGGGEQYF
DNA: TGTGCCTGGAGTGTACGGGGTGGAGGGGAGCAGTACTTC

V: TRBV19
size: once
J: TRBJ1-5
length: 16
D: NA
CDR3: CASSIMGARRNQPQHF
DNA: TGTGCCAGTAGTATAATGGGGGCTCGGCGTAATCAGCCCCAGCATTTT

V: TRBV7-9
size: NA
J: TRBJ2-1
length: 16
D: NA
CDR3: CASSSARREPGNEQFF
DNA: TGTGCCAGCAGCTCCGCCCGTCGGGAGCCCGGGAATGAGCAGTTCTTC

V: TRBV16
size: NA
J: TRBJ2-3
length: 14
D: TRBD1
CDR3: CASTQGAAGDTQYF
DNA: TGTGCCAGCACCCAGGGGGCGGCTGGAGATACGCAGTATTTT

V: TRBV6-5
size: NA
J: TRBJ2-5
length: 15
D: NA
CDR3: CASTPPARSQETQYF
DNA: TGTGCCAGCACCCCCCCCGCACGGAGCCAAGAGACCCAGTACTTC

V: TRBV6-5
size: NA
J: TRBJ1-1
length: 15
D: NA
CDR3: CASRESGGRSPEAFF
DNA: TGTGCCAGCAGAGAGTCGGGGGGGCGATCTCCTGAAGCTTTCTTT

V: TRBV7-2
size: NA
J: TRBJ1-5
length: 15
D: TRBD1
CDR3: CASSEPTGGGQPQHF
DNA: TGTGCCAGCAGCGAGCCGACAGGGGGAGGGCAGCCCCAGCATTTT

V: TRBV19
size: NA
J: TRBJ1-5
length: 15
D: NA
CDR3: CASSLPAGGNQPQHF
DNA: TGTGCCAGTAGCTTGCCGGCCGGAGGGAATCAGCCCCAGCATTTT

V: TRBV19
size: NA
J: TRBJ2-1
length: 16
D: TRBD2
CDR3: CASSPGLKSPSNEQFF
DNA: TGTGCCAGTTCCCCGGGACTAAAGTCTCCGTCGAATGAGCAGTTCTTC

V: TRBV19
size: NA
J: TRBJ2-1
length: 13
D: TRBD2
CDR3: CASSPTSGYEQFF
DNA: TGTGCCAGTAGTCCCACTAGCGGCTATGAGCAGTTCTTC

V: TRBV10-1
size: NA
J: TRBJ1-4
length: 9
D: NA
CDR3: CPRGEKLFF
DNA: TGCCCCCGGGGGGAAAAACTGTTTTTT

V: TRBV6-5
size: NA
J: TRBJ2-5
length: 14
D: NA
CDR3: CASSYGLAEETQYF
DNA: TGTGCCAGCAGTTACGGGCTAGCCGAAGAGACCCAGTACTTC

V: TRBV30
size: NA
J: TRBJ2-7
length: 13
D: NA
CDR3: CAWRGPDTSLMYF
DNA: TGTGCCTGGAGGGGGCCGGACACGAGCTTGATGTACTTC

V: TRBV7-6
size: NA
J: TRBJ1-1
length: 15
D: NA
CDR3: CASSLVPGGSTEAFF
DNA: TGTGCCAGCAGCTTAGTGCCGGGTGGGAGCACTGAAGCTTTCTTT

V: TRBV7-2
size: NA
J: TRBJ1-1
length: 14
D: NA
CDR3: CASSLWWSVREAFF
DNA: TGTGCCAGCAGCTTGTGGTGGTCCGTGAGAGAAGCTTTCTTT

V: TRBV27
size: once
J: TRBJ2-1
length: 16
D: NA
CDR3: CASSPRRAGADNEQFF
DNA: TGTGCCAGCAGTCCCCGGCGGGCGGGGGCCGACAATGAGCAGTTCTTC

V: TRBV3-1/TRBV3-2
size: NA
J: TRBJ1-5
length: 16
D: NA
CDR3: CASSQDQAPRGQPQHF
DNA: TGTGCCAGCAGCCAAGATCAGGCGCCCCGGGGGCAGCCCCAGCATTTT

V: TRBV30
size: few
J: TRBJ1-2
length: 14
D: NA
CDR3: CAWTKGGTADGYTF
DNA: TGTGCCTGGACCAAAGGGGGTACAGCGGATGGCTACACCTTC

V: TRBV19
size: NA
J: TRBJ2-2
length: 15
D: NA
CDR3: CASSIGGGISGELFF
DNA: TGTGCCAGTAGTATAGGAGGCGGTATATCCGGGGAGCTGTTTTTT

V: TRBV28
size: once
J: TRBJ2-7
length: 14
D: NA
CDR3: CASSIIGAHYEQYF
DNA: TGTGCCAGCAGTATCATAGGGGCCCACTACGAGCAGTACTTC

V: TRBV6-2/TRBV6-3
size: NA
J: TRBJ1-3
length: 16
D: TRBD1
CDR3: CASSYSAGGKRNTIYF
DNA: TGTGCCAGCAGTTACTCGGCAGGGGGGAAAAGAAACACCATATATTTT

V: TRBV3-1/TRBV3-2
size: NA
J: TRBJ2-5
length: 13
D: NA
CDR3: CASSQGPEETQYF
DNA: TGTGCCAGCAGCCAAGGGCCCGAAGAGACCCAGTACTTC

V: TRBV19
size: NA
J: TRBJ1-4
length: 15
D: TRBD1
CDR3: CASSTSGTGREKLFF
DNA: TGTGCCAGTAGTACCTCCGGGACAGGGCGTGAAAAACTGTTTTTT

V: TRBV18
size: once
J: TRBJ2-7
length: 13
D: TRBD1
CDR3: CASSPNRGWEQYF
DNA: TGTGCCAGCTCACCTAACAGGGGTTGGGAGCAGTACTTC

V: TRBV6-2/TRBV6-3
size: few
J: TRBJ1-1
length: 13
D: TRBD1
CDR3: CASSLNRGPEAFF
DNA: TGTGCCAGCAGTCTAAACAGGGGACCTGAAGCTTTCTTT

V: TRBV7-3
size: NA
J: TRBJ2-1
length: 15
D: NA
CDR3: CASSSNLFGYNEQFF
DNA: TGTGCCAGCAGCTCCAACTTGTTTGGCTACAATGAGCAGTTCTTC

V: TRBV7-7
size: NA
J: TRBJ2-1
length: 16
D: TRBD2
CDR3: CASSTGIAGGDNEQFF
DNA: TGTGCCAGCAGCACGGGGATAGCGGGGGGGGACAATGAGCAGTTCTTC

V: TRBV25-1
size: NA
J: TRBJ1-3
length: 15
D: NA
CDR3: CASSETVTSGNTIYF
DNA: TGTGCCAGCAGCGAGACAGTTACCTCTGGAAACACCATATATTTT

V: TRBV19
size: few
J: TRBJ2-1
length: 20
D: TRBD2
CDR3: CASRPTGLAGGPINYNEQFF
DNA: TGTGCCAGTAGACCTACCGGACTAGCGGGAGGGCCGATTAACTACAATGAGCAGTTCTTC

V: TRBV9
size: NA
J: TRBJ2-7
length: 15
D: NA
CDR3: CASSVGPDSDYEQYF
DNA: TGTGCCAGCAGCGTAGGTCCGGACTCGGACTACGAGCAGTACTTC

V: TRBV6-5
size: NA
J: TRBJ2-7
length: 15
D: TRBD1
CDR3: CASSSGTGEAYEQYF
DNA: TGTGCCAGCAGTTCCGGGACAGGGGAAGCCTACGAGCAGTACTTC

V: TRBV15
size: NA
J: TRBJ1-2
length: 15
D: NA
CDR3: CATSRDRASGYGYTF
DNA: TGTGCCACCAGCAGAGATCGGGCCTCGGGGTATGGCTACACCTTC

V: TRBV7-2
size: NA
J: TRBJ2-7
length: 14
D: TRBD2
CDR3: CASSSWTSEYEQYF
DNA: TGTGCCAGCAGCTCCTGGACTAGCGAGTACGAGCAGTACTTC

V: TRBV30
size: NA
J: TRBJ1-2
length: 13
D: TRBD1
CDR3: CAWSRTGGDGYTF
DNA: TGTGCCTGGAGCCGGACAGGGGGAGATGGCTACACCTTC

V: TRBV6-5
size: NA
J: TRBJ1-2
length: 15
D: TRBD1
CDR3: CASTLDRAANYGYTF
DNA: TGTGCCAGCACCCTAGACAGGGCTGCTAACTATGGCTACACCTTC

V: TRBV11-1
size: NA
J: TRBJ2-2
length: 16
D: NA
CDR3: CASSLFVQSNTGELFF
DNA: TGTGCCAGCAGCTTATTTGTACAGTCGAACACCGGGGAGCTGTTTTTT

V: TRBV7-2
size: NA
J: TRBJ2-1
length: 12
D: NA
CDR3: CASSSFHNEQFF
DNA: TGTGCCAGCAGTAGCTTCCACAATGAGCAGTTCTTC

V: TRBV29-1
size: NA
J: TRBJ2-7
length: 14
D: NA
CDR3: CSVSSGTPAYEQYF
DNA: TGCAGCGTTTCCTCCGGGACACCCGCCTACGAGCAGTACTTC

V: TRBV7-6
size: NA
J: TRBJ2-2
length: 15
D: TRBD2
CDR3: CASSSGLARAGELFF
DNA: TGTGCCAGCAGCTCGGGACTAGCTAGGGCCGGGGAGCTGTTTTTT

V: TRBV11-2
size: once
J: TRBJ2-1
length: 16
D: TRBD2
CDR3: CASSVTSGGAHNEQFF
DNA: TGTGCCAGCAGCGTTACTAGCGGGGGGGCCCACAATGAGCAGTTCTTC